This entry concerns a single T cell receptor (beta chain). The study left out patients who had uncontrolled infection, other autoimmune disease, pregnancy or lactation. Trimming shortened V by 5 bases and J by 6 bases, and 17 bases separated the two germline ends. The length of the CDR3 is 15 residues. The germline V gene has CDR1 SGHAT and CDR2 FQNNGV. It was RNA transcripts that yielded the amplified TCR beta CDR3 regions. First-round RT-PCR with HTBI primers amplified the TCR CDR3 region. TCRdb independently ran MiXCR on the multiplex PCR reads; one entry per CDR3 protein. This sample carries over 500,000 distinct CDR3 sequences, over 15% of them seen once, and the ten largest clones take 17%. This sample stems from a study of T cells in Graves' hyperthyroidism and ophthalmopathy.

The TCR originated in a woman under 30 with Graves' ophthalmopathy. Sequencing used blood. The V gene is TRBV11-2, the J gene TRBJ1-5; no reliable D call. The CDR3 loop reads CASSQEEGASQPQHF. In nucleotides, the CDR3 is TGTGCCAGCAGCCAAGAGGAGGGAGCGAGTCAGCCCCAGCATTTT.